This is a list of T cell receptor beta chains from one sample in a study of shared clonotypes between healthy human individuals. The protocol was immunoSEQ multiplex PCR, while the TCRdb copy is restricted to in-frame clones and leaves out a portion. The sample has about 2.1 million clones; 93% are singletons. The material sequenced was naive CD8+ T cells from PBMCs. All receptors come from a young man in good health. Some clones in this sample may be carry-over from other donors' samples. Both conserved end residues are part of each CDR3. The D gene is left open where the match is weak. Part of the rows lack a size; the others show once, few, many or a class for expanded clones.

clone size	D gene	J gene	V gene	CDR3 DNA	CDR3 protein
NA	NA	TRBJ2-7	TRBV4-1	TGCGCCAGCAGCCAAGATCACCGGACGTCAGCCTACGAGCAGTACTTC	CASSQDHRTSAYEQYF
NA	TRBD2	TRBJ2-1	TRBV9	TGTGCCAGCGGGGGGACTAGCGGCAATGAGCAGTTCTTC	CASGGTSGNEQFF
NA	TRBD2	TRBJ2-3	TRBV7-8	TGTGCCAGCAGCTTATTGCAATCTAGACTAGCGAAGAACACAGATACGCAGTATTTT	CASSLLQSRLAKNTDTQYF
NA	NA	TRBJ2-3	TRBV27	TGTGCCAGCAGTTGGAAGGGCACAGATACGCAGTATTTT	CASSWKGTDTQYF
NA	TRBD2	TRBJ2-3	TRBV10-3	TGTGCCATCAGTGAGAGGGGAGGGGATACGCAGTATTTT	CAISERGGDTQYF
NA	TRBD2	TRBJ2-2	TRBV2	TGTGCCAGCAGTTCCGGGACTAGCGGGGGTCACCTTATAAACACCGGGGAGCTGTTTTTT	CASSSGTSGGHLINTGELFF
NA	NA	TRBJ2-7	TRBV29-1	TGCAGCGTTGAACGCTACGGAAACTACGAGCAGTACTTC	CSVERYGNYEQYF
NA	NA	TRBJ2-7	TRBV4-3	TGCGCCAGCAGCCTCAAGAGGGGCTCCTACGAGCAGTACTTC	CASSLKRGSYEQYF
NA	NA	TRBJ2-1	TRBV6-5	TGTGCCATTGGAGACTTGGATGAGCAGTTCTTC	CAIGDLDEQFF
NA	TRBD2	TRBJ2-1	TRBV5-4	TGTGCCAGCAGCAATGGACTAGCGGAGGACAATGAGCAGTTCTTC	CASSNGLAEDNEQFF
NA	TRBD2	TRBJ2-5	TRBV11-2	TGTGCCAGCAGCTTACCCCCGGGGGGTTCTGATGAGACCCAGTACTTC	CASSLPPGGSDETQYF
NA	NA	TRBJ2-4	TRBV28	TGTGCCAGCAGTTTATCCGGAGACCTAGCCAAAAACATTCAGTACTTC	CASSLSGDLAKNIQYF
NA	NA	TRBJ2-7	TRBV6-6	TGTGCCAGCATCCCAGGGTTCAACTCCTACGAGCAGTACTTC	CASIPGFNSYEQYF
NA	TRBD1	TRBJ2-5	TRBV18	TGTGCCAGCTCTCCTGCCCCCGGACAGGCAAACCAAGAGACCCAGTACTTC	CASSPAPGQANQETQYF
few	NA	TRBJ1-1	TRBV6-5	TGTGCCAGCAGTTATCGTCAACTGAACACTGAAGCTTTCTTT	CASSYRQLNTEAFF
NA	NA	TRBJ2-3	TRBV29-1	TGCAGCGTTGAAGTGAGCACAGATACGCAGTATTTT	CSVEVSTDTQYF